Presented here are 4 T cell receptor beta chains from one specimen sequenced in a study of T-cell memory formation after mild COVID-19. One entry per CDR3 protein, called by TCRdb with MiXCR from the 5' RACE reads. The sample records roughly 320,000 distinct CDR3 sequences, 25% to 30% being singletons. The sample comprised PBMCs or a T cell subset sorted from them (not recorded which). These receptors were obtained from an adult woman who had mild COVID-19 (a few samples of this study predate the infection). Cell type and time point are not known.

The table lists this clonotype with a few counts. The rearrangement links TRBV12-3 or TRBV12-4 to TRBJ2-3; D possibly uses TRBD1 or TRBD2 (5 bases each). Trimming left V 6 bases short and J 4 bases short, with 20 bases between. The CDR3 runs to 16 residues. The DNA for the CDR3 is TGTGCCAGCAGCAAAACGGGGACCCTTCCGGCAGATACGCAGTATTTT. Translation: CASSKTGTLPADTQYF.

The J gene is TRBJ1-5, the V gene TRBV19; D uncertain. CDR3 length: 13 amino acids. V dropped 2 bases and J dropped 3 bases, with 5 bases sitting between them. Germline loops: CDR1 LNHDA, CDR2 SQIVND (reference sequence). The CDR3, as DNA: TGTGCCAGTAGTATATGGGTCAATCAGCCCCAGCATTTT. This encodes CASSIWVNQPQHF.

This clonotype came up a few times. The chain combines TRBV28 with TRBJ2-5; D possibly matches TRBD1 or TRBD2 (5 bases each). CDR1 MDHEN and CDR2 SYDVKM come from the germline V gene. The V gene lost 5 bases and the J gene lost 4 bases, with 14 bases spanning the gap. CDR3 length: 14 residues. In nucleotides, the CDR3 is TGTGCCAGCAGTCCCTGGGGGTATCGAGAGACCCAGTACTTC. Protein: CASSPWGYRETQYF.

The chain recombines TRBV7-9 with TRBJ1-2, with no clear D. V gave up 5 bases and J gave up 3 bases, with 16 bases separating them. Per the germline V gene, CDR1 is SEHNR and CDR2 is FQNEAQ (reference sequence). CDR3 length equals 15 residues. The CDR3, as DNA: TGTGCCAGCAGCATAGTTCGGGGATTAGACTATGGCTACACCTTC. It codes for CASSIVRGLDYGYTF.